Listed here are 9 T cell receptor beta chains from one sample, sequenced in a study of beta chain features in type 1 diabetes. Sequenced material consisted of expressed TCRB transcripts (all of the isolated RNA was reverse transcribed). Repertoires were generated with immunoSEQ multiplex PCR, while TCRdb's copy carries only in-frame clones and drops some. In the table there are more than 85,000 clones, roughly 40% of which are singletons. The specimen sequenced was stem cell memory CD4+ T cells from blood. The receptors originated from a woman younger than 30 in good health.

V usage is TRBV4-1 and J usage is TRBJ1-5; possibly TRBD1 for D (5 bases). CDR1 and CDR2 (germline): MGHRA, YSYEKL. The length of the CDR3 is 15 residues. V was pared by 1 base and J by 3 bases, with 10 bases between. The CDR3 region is CASSQGDYSNQPQHF. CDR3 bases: TGCGCCAGCAGCCAAGGGGACTACTCCAATCAGCCCCAGCATTTT.

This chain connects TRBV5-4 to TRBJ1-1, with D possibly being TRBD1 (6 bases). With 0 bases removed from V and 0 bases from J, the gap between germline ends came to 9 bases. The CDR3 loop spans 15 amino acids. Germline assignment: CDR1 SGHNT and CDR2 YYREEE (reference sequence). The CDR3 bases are TGTGCCAGCAGCTTGGGGACAGTTTTGAACACTGAAGCTTTCTTT. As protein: CASSLGTVLNTEAFF.

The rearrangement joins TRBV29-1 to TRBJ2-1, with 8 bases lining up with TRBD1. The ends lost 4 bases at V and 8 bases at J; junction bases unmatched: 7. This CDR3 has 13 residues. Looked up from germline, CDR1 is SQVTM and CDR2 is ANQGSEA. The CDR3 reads CSVVGQGFYEQFF. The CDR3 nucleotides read TGCAGCGTTGTAGGACAGGGATTTTATGAGCAGTTCTTC.

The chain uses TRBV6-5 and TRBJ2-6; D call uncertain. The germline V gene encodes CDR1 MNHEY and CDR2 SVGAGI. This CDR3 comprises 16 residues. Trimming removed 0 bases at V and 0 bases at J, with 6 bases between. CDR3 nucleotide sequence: TGTGCCAGCAGTTACTCGTCGGGCTCTGGGGCCAACGTCCTGACTTTC. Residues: CASSYSSGSGANVLTF.

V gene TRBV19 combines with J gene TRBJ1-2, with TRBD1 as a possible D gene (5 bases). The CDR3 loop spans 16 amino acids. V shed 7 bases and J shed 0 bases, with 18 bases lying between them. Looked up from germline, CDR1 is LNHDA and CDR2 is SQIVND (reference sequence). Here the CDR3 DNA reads TGTGCCAGTAAGTTCGTGGAAACAGGAGCTAACTATGGCTACACCTTC. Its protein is CASKFVETGANYGYTF.

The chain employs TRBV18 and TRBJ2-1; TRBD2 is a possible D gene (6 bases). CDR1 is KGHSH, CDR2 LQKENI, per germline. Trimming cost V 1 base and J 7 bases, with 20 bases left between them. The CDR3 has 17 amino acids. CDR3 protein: CASSPQHGGIPGNEQFF. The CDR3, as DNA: TGTGCCAGCTCACCACAACATGGCGGGATCCCGGGAAATGAGCAGTTCTTC.

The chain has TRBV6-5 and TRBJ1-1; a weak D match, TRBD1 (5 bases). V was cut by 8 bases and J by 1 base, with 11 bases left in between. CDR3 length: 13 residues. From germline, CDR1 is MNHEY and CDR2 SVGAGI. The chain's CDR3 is CASRWGRNTEAFF. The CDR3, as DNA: TGTGCCAGCCGGTGGGGCAGGAACACTGAAGCTTTCTTT.

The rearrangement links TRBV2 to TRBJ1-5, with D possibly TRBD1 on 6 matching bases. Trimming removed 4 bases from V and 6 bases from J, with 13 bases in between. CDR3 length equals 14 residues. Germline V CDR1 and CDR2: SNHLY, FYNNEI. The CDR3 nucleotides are TGTGCCAGCAGTGTTCAGGGGTCTAGTCAGCCCCAGCATTTT. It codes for CASSVQGSSQPQHF.

Here the CDR3 DNA reads TGTGCCAGCAGCTTATTTTCAGGGGACACCGGGGAGCTGTTTTTT. This codes for CASSLFSGDTGELFF. V and J are TRBV7-3 and TRBJ2-2; D might be TRBD1 (6 bases). Germline CDR1 reads SGHTA; CDR2 reads FQGTGA. The CDR3 is 15 amino acids. Deletions cut 2 bases from V and 3 bases from J, with 10 bases between.